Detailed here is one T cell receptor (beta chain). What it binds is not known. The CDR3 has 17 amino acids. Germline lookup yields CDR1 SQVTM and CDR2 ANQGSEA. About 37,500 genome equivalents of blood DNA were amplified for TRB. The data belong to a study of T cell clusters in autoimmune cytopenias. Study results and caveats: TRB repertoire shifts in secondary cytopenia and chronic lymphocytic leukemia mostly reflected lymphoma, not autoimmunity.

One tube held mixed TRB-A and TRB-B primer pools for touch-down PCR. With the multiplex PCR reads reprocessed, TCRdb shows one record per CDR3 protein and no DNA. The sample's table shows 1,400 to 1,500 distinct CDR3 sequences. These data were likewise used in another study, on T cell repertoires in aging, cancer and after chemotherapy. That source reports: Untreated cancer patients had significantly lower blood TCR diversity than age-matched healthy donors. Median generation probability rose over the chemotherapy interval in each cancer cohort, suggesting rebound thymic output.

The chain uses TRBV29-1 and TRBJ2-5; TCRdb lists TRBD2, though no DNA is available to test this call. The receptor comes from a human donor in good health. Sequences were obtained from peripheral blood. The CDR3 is CSVERTSGFSAQETQYF.